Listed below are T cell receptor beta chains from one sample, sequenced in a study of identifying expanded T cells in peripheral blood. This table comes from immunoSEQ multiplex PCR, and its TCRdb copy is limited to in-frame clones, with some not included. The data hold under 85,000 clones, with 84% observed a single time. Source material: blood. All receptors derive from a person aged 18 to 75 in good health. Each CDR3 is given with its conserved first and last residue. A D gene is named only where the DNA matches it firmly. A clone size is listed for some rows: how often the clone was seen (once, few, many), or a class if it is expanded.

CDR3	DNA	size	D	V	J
CASSQVGGESNQPQHF	TGTGCCAGCAGCCAAGTAGGAGGGGAAAGCAATCAGCCCCAGCATTTT	once	-	TRBV4-2	TRBJ1-5
CASGRTMNTEAFF	TGTGCCTCGGGACGTACGATGAACACTGAAGCTTTCTTT	-	-	TRBV19	TRBJ1-1
CASSLGVGASGATGELFF	TGTGCCAGCAGCTTAGGCGTAGGGGCTAGCGGGGCCACCGGGGAGCTGTTTTTT	-	TRBD2	TRBV7-2	TRBJ2-2
CASSAVEGGRQYF	TGTGCCAGCAGCGCCGTCGAGGGAGGGCGGCAGTACTTC	-	TRBD2	TRBV7-9	TRBJ2-5
CASSVSGQRETQYF	TGTGCCAGCAGCGTGTCGGGACAGCGGGAGACCCAGTACTTC	-	TRBD1	TRBV9	TRBJ2-5
CASSAQDSGANVLTF	TGTGCCAGCAGCGCCCAGGACTCTGGGGCCAACGTCCTGACTTTC	once	-	TRBV9	TRBJ2-6
CASSGGRFSYEQYF	TGTGCCAGCAGTGGCGGACGGTTCTCCTACGAGCAGTACTTC	-	-	TRBV6-5	TRBJ2-7
CARDTQGGGIYNEQFF	TGTGCCAGGGACACCCAGGGGGGAGGGATCTACAATGAGCAGTTCTTC	-	-	TRBV5-6	TRBJ2-1
CASSLLADTEAFF	TGTGCCAGCAGCCTACTGGCGGACACTGAAGCTTTCTTT	-	-	TRBV7-3	TRBJ1-1
CASSFGGQEHYGYTF	TGTGCCAGCAGTTTTGGGGGACAGGAGCACTATGGCTACACCTTC	-	TRBD1	TRBV28	TRBJ1-2
CASSVGRTELYNEQFF	TGTGCCAGCAGCGTAGGTCGGACAGAACTTTACAATGAGCAGTTCTTC	-	-	TRBV9	TRBJ2-1
CASSYSMGGNQPQHF	TGTGCCAGCAGTTACTCGATGGGGGGCAATCAGCCCCAGCATTTT	-	-	TRBV6-6	TRBJ1-5
CASSSQAPGASGRSYEQYF	TGCGCCAGCAGCTCCCAGGCCCCGGGGGCGAGCGGGAGATCATACGAGCAGTACTTC	-	TRBD2	TRBV5-1	TRBJ2-7
CASSRPSLSTQYF	TGTGCCAGCAGCCGTCCCAGTCTGAGTACCCAGTACTTC	-	-	TRBV5-8	TRBJ2-5
CASTATQVEGAEAFF	TGTGCCAGTACCGCAACCCAGGTGGAAGGTGCTGAAGCTTTCTTT	-	-	TRBV19	TRBJ1-1
CASSEILPGRDTGELFF	TGTGCCAGCAGTGAAATTCTGCCGGGGAGAGACACCGGGGAGCTGTTTTTT	-	-	TRBV6-1	TRBJ2-2
CASSQPRQGDYGYTF	TGTGCCAGTAGTCAACCCCGACAGGGGGACTATGGCTACACCTTC	-	TRBD1	TRBV19	TRBJ1-2